This TCR beta chain appears in the sequencing data of a study of blood T cell repertoires in COVID-19. The authors' processing: Amplification of reference gene primers was used by the study to estimate nucleated cell counts. Here immunoSEQ multiplex PCR was the method, and the copy in TCRdb shows in-frame clones only, minus some. The DNA gave D and trimming, while V, J and clone size come from that table. The sample lists about 73,000 clones, over 60% occurring once. V lost 1 base, J lost 9 bases, and 13 bases lay in between. Per the germline V gene, CDR1 is GTSNPN and CDR2 is SVGIG (reference sequence). CDR3 size: 13 residues.

This TCR was sampled from a man between 65 and 85 years old with COVID-19, enrolled during active disease. The sample taken for sequencing was peripheral blood. This chain connects TRBV30 to TRBJ1-5; D is perhaps TRBD1 (5 bases). CDR3 nucleotide sequence: TGTGCCTGGAGTGAAGGGGCCCGTTGGCCCCAGCATTTT. The encoded protein is CAWSEGARWPQHF.